This T cell receptor (beta chain) was sequenced for a study of T cells expressing NK-cell markers. About the study: In sorted CD3+CD56+NKG2C+, CD3+CD56+NKG2C- and CD3+CD56-NKG2C+ T cells, TCR beta repertoires were obtained. The eight sequenced donors comprised seven who were HCMV-seropositive and one who was seronegative.

In generating TCR beta cDNA, 5'RACE template switching with UMIs was used. Reanalyzing the 5' RACE reads, TCRdb keeps one entry per CDR3 protein, without DNA. The data show roughly 390,000 distinct CDR3 sequences, and the top ten clones hold over 8.5%. Remarks on this clonotype: The target antigen is unknown.

Germline CDR1 and CDR2: SGHAT and FQNNGV. The CDR3 consists of 13 residues. Overall study results and limits: Roughly six donors showed dominant NKG2C+ clonotypes comprising roughly 1.0-7.0% of their CD8+ T cells.

This TCR was recovered from a woman between 50 and 59 years old in good health. Sequencing used blood T cells: a sorted CD56 or NKG2C T cell subset, CD4+ or CD8+ T cells, or bulk PBMC T cells (not recorded which). The rearrangement uses TRBV11-2 and TRBJ2-5; the D call from TCRdb, TRBD2, cannot be confirmed without DNA. CDR3 loop: CASSSGTSGSQYF.